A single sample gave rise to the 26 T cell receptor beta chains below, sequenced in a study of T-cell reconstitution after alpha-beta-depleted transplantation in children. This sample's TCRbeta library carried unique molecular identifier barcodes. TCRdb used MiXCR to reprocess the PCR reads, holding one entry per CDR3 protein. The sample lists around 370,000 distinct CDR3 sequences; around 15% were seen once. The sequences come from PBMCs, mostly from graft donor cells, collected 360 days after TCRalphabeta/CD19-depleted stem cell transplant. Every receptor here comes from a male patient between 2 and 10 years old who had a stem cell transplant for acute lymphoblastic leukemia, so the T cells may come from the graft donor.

CDR3 loop: CASSLAAGGPYEQFF. DNA of the CDR3: TGTGCCAGCAGCTTAGCAGCGGGAGGGCCTTATGAGCAGTTCTTC. The chain recombines TRBV7-9 with TRBJ2-1; 10 nucleotides line up with TRBD2. Germline-derived CDR1 and CDR2 are SEHNR and FQNEAQ (reference sequence). This CDR3 comprises 15 residues. After removal of 0 bases from V and 8 bases from J, the junction contained 4 bases not matched to a gene.

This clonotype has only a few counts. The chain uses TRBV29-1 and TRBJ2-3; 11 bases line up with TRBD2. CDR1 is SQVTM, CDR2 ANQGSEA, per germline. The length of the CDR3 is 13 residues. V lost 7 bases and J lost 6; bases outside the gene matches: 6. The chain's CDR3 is CSALAGVFDTQYF. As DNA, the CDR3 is TGCAGCGCACTAGCGGGAGTCTTTGATACGCAGTATTTT.

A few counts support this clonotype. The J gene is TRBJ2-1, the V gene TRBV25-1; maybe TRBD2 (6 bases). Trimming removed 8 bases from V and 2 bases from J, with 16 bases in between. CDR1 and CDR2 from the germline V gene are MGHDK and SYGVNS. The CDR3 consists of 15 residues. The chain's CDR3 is CASSIGEVAYNEQFF. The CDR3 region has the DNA TGTGCCAGCTCGATAGGGGAGGTCGCCTACAATGAGCAGTTCTTC.

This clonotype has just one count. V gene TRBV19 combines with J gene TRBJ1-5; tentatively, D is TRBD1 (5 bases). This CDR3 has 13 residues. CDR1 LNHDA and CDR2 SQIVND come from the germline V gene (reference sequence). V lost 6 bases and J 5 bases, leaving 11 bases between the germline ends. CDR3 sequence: CASSLDSYQPQHF. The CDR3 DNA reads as TGTGCCAGTAGCCTCGACAGTTATCAGCCCCAGCATTTT. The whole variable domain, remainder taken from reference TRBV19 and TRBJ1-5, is DGGITQSPKYLFRKEGQNVTLSCEQNLNHDAMYWYRQDPGQGLRLIYYSQIVNDFQKGDIAEGYSVSREKKESFPLTVTSAQKNPTAFYLCASSLDSYQPQHFGDGTRLSIL.

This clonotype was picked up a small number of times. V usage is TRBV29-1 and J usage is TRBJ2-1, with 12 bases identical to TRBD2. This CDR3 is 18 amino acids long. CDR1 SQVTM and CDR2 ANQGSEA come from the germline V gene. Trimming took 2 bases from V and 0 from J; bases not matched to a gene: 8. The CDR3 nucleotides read TGCAGCGTTGAACTCCAAGGGACTAGCGGGTTCTCCTACAATGAGCAGTTCTTC. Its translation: CSVELQGTSGFSYNEQFF.

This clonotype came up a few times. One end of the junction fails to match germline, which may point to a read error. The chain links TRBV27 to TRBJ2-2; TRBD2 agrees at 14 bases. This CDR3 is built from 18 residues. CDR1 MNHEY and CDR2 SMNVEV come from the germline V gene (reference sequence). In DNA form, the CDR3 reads TGTGCCAGCAGTCAGACTAGCGGGAGGGCCCTTTACACGGGGGAGCTGTTTTTT. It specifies CASSQTSGRALYTGELFF.

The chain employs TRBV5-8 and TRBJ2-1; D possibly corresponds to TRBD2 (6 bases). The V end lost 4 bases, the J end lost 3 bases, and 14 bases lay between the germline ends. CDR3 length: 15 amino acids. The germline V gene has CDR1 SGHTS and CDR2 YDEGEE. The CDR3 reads CASSLRYSGYNEQFF. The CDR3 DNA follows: TGTGCCAGCAGCCTCCGGTATAGCGGCTACAATGAGCAGTTCTTC.

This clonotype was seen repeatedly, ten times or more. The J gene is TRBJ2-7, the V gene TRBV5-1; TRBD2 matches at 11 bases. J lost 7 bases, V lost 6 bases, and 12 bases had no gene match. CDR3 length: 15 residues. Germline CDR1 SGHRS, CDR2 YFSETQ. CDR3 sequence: CASKLIAGGPGEQYF. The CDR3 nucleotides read TGCGCCAGCAAACTTATAGCGGGAGGGCCGGGTGAGCAGTACTTC. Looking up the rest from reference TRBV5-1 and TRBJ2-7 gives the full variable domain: KAGVTQTPRYLIKTRGQQVTLSCSPISGHRSVSWYQQTPGQGLQFLFEYFSETQRNKGNFPGRFSGRQFSNSRSEMNVSTLELGDSALYLCASKLIAGGPGEQYFGPGTRLTVT.

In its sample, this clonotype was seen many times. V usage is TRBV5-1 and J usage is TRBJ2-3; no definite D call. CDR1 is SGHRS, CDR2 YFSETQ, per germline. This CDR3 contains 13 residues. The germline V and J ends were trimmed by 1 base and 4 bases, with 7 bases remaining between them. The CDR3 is CASSLLGPDTQYF. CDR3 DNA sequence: TGCGCCAGCAGCTTGTTAGGGCCAGATACGCAGTATTTT.

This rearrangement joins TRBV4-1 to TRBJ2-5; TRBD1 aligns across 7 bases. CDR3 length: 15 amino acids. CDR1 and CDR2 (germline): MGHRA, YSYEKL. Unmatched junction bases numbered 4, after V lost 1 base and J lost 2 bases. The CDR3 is CASSQGQGPQETQYF. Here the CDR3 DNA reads TGCGCCAGCAGCCAAGGACAGGGACCTCAAGAGACCCAGTACTTC.

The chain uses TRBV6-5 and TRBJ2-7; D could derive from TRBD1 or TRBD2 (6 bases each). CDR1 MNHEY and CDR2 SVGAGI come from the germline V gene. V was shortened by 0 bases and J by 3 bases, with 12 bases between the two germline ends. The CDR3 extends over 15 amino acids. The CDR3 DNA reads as TGTGCCAGCAGTTACTCCTGGAGGGGGGACTACGAGCAGTACTTC. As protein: CASSYSWRGDYEQYF.

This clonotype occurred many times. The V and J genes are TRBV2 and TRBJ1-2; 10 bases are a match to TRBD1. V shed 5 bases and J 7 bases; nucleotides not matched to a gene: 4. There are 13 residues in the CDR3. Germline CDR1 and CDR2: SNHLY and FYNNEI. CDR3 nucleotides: TGTGCCAGCAGTTCGGACAGGGGGAGTGGCTACACCTTC. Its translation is CASSSDRGSGYTF.

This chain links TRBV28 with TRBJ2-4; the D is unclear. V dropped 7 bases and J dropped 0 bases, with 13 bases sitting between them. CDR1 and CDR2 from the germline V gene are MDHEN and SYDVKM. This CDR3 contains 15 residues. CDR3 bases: TGTGCCAGCAAGAAGGTTTCACTAGCCAAAAACATTCAGTACTTC. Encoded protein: CASKKVSLAKNIQYF.

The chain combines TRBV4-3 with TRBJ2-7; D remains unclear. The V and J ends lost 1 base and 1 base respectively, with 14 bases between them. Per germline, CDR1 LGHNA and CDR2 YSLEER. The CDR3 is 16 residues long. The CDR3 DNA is TGCGCCAGCAGCCAAGGCTTGTCCGGGTTATCCTACGAGCAGTACTTC. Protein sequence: CASSQGLSGLSYEQYF.

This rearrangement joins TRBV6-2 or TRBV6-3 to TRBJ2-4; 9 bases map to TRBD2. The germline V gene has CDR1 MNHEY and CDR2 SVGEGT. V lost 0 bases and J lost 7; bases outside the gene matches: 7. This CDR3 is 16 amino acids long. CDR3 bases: TGTGCCAGCAGTTACTCTTCCGGGACTAGCCAGAACATTCAGTACTTC. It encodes CASSYSSGTSQNIQYF.

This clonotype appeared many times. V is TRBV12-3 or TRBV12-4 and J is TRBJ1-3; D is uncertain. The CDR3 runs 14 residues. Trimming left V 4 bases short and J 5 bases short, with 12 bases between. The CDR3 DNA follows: TGTGCCAGCAGTTCCGCGACGGGGAGAAACACCATATATTTT. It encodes CASSSATGRNTIYF.

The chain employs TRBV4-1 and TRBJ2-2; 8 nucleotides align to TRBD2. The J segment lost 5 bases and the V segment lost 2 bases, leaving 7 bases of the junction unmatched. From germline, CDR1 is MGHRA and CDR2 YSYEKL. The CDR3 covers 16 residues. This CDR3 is CASSQLGRLATGELFF. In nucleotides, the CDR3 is TGCGCCAGCAGCCAACTTGGCAGACTAGCGACCGGGGAGCTGTTTTTT.

The CDR3 protein is CASSHGIEGDRGRDQPQHF. DNA of the CDR3: TGTGCCAGCAGCCACGGCATCGAGGGAGACAGGGGGCGGGATCAGCCCCAGCATTTT. This chain joins TRBV21-1 and TRBJ1-5; the D call TRBD1 from the table was never checked on the DNA. TRBV21-1 is a listed pseudogene. CDR3 length: 19 amino acids.

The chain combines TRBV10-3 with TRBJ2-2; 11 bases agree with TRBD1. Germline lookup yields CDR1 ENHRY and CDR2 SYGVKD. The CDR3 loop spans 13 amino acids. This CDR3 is CTSGTGGTGELFF. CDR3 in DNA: TGTACTTCCGGGACAGGGGGCACCGGGGAGCTGTTTTTT.

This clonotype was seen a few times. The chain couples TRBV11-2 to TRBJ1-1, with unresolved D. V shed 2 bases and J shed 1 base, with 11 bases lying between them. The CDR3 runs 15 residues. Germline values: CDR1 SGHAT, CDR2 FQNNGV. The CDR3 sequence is CASSLYSARNTEAFF. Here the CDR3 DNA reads TGTGCCAGCAGCTTATATTCCGCCAGGAACACTGAAGCTTTCTTT.

In DNA, the CDR3 is TGTGCCAGCAGCTTGGGACAGTATACAAACTCTGGGGCCAACGTCCTGACTTTC. The encoded protein is CASSLGQYTNSGANVLTF. V is TRBV7-8 and J is TRBJ2-6; 7 bases fit TRBD1. From germline, CDR1 is SGHVS and CDR2 FQNEAQ. This CDR3 has 18 residues. V lost 3 bases, J lost 0 bases, and 8 bases stayed unmatched.

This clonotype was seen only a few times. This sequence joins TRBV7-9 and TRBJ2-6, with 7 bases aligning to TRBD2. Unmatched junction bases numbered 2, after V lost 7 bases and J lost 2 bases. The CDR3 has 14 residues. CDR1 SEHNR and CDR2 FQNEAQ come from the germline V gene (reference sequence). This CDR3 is CASKRGAGANVLTF. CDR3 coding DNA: TGTGCCAGCAAGCGGGGAGCTGGGGCCAACGTCCTGACTTTC.

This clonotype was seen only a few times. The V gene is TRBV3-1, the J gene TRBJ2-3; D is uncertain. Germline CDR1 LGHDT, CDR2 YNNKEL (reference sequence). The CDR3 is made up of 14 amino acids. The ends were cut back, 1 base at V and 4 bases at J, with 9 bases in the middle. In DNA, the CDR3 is TGTGCCAGCAGCCAAGGACGCGACGCAGATACGCAGTATTTT. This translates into CASSQGRDADTQYF.

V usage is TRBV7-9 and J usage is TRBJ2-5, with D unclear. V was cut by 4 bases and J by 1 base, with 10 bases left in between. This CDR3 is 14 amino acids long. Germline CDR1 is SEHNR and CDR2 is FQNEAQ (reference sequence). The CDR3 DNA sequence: TGTGCCAGCAGCTCTCCCACTGGCCAAGAGACCCAGTACTTC. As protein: CASSSPTGQETQYF.

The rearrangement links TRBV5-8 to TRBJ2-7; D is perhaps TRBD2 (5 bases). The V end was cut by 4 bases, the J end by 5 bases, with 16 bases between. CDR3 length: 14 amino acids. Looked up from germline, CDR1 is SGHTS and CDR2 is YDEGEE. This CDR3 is CASSLSGFPHEQYF. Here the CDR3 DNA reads TGTGCCAGCAGCCTAAGCGGATTCCCCCACGAGCAGTACTTC.

The CDR3 DNA is TGTGCCAGCAGCGCCACCGGAAATTCCTACAATGAGCAGTTCTTC. It codes for CASSATGNSYNEQFF. The rearrangement uses TRBV7-2 and TRBJ2-1; D ambiguous. The CDR3 has 15 residues. Germline V gene lookup returns CDR1 SGHTA and CDR2 FQGNSA. Trimming shortened V by 5 bases and J by 1 base, and 12 bases separated the two germline ends.